This TCR beta chain was documented in a study of CD8+ T cells in alopecia areata. This CDR3 is built from 17 residues. CDR1 is SGDLS, CDR2 YYNGEE, per germline. V shed 4 bases and J 4 bases; nucleotides not matched to a gene: 11. The treatment here: oral pan-JAK inhibitor, 5-10 mg twice daily. Both peripheral blood and punch biopsies of lesional scalp skin were obtained from patients who had alopecia areata. Using a FACSAria, the CD4+ and CD8+ T cells were sorted from the PBMCs. The study's findings and limits: Scalp clonality, together with expanded CD8+ clones among the top 100, fell significantly with tofacitinib. In scalp and blood, many expanded lesional clones persisted during tofacitinib.

About this clone: Its antigen remains unknown.

Extracted from the samples, RNA was reverse transcribed into cDNA to serve as the sequencing template. TCRdb's table, derived via immunoSEQ multiplex PCR, lists solely in-frame clones and lacks some. Of more than 150,000 clones in the sample, approximately 50% were seen once. The chain joins TRBV9 to TRBJ2-5, with 12 bases identical to TRBD2. Sequenced here: CD8+ T cells sorted from blood, sampled around week 54, from a patient treated with tofacitinib. The clonotype comes from a human donor with alopecia areata. In DNA, the CDR3 is TGTGCCAGCAGCCCGGGACTAGCGGGCATGGCTCCAGAGACCCAGTACTTC. Protein: CASSPGLAGMAPETQYF.